These T cell receptor beta chains were read from a single sample in a study of radiotherapy plus CTLA-4 blockade in lung cancer. Method: immunoSEQ multiplex PCR; TCRdb's copy keeps in-frame clones and lacks some. The sample shows about 62,000 clones, 65% to 85% of them seen only once. This sample comprised peripheral blood, obtained from a patient treated with radiotherapy plus ipilimumab. Receptors were obtained from a human donor with non-small cell lung cancer who had a complete response to radiotherapy plus ipilimumab. The conserved cysteine and the conserved F or W are not part of the CDR3 here.

j_call: TRBJ2-6; v_call: TRBV19; cdr3_aa: ASSELTGYPSGANVLT
j_call: TRBJ1-5; v_call: TRBV2; cdr3_aa: ASSGQGFYQPQH
j_call: TRBJ2-3; v_call: TRBV7-2; cdr3_aa: ASSLAGFTDTQY
j_call: TRBJ2-7; v_call: TRBV7-8; cdr3_aa: ATSAASGVYEQY
j_call: TRBJ2-3; v_call: TRBV19; cdr3_aa: ASSMPRGGASTDTQY
j_call: TRBJ1-6; v_call: TRBV11-2; cdr3_aa: ASSPQGGGSPLH
j_call: TRBJ2-1; v_call: TRBV29-1; cdr3_aa: SVSISYNEQF
j_call: TRBJ2-2; v_call: TRBV19; cdr3_aa: ASSTHRGRGTGELF
j_call: TRBJ1-6; v_call: TRBV27; cdr3_aa: ASSRDRGYNSPLH
j_call: TRBJ2-7; v_call: TRBV5-1; cdr3_aa: ASRPTGQTYEQY
j_call: TRBJ2-1; v_call: TRBV7-2; cdr3_aa: ASSLTGTADNEQF
j_call: TRBJ1-5; v_call: TRBV4-3; cdr3_aa: ASSQDSSNQPQH
j_call: TRBJ1-5; v_call: TRBV6-1; cdr3_aa: ASSEALTGGRNQPQH
j_call: TRBJ2-7; v_call: TRBV18; cdr3_aa: ASSPRGTAASYEQY
j_call: TRBJ1-1; v_call: TRBV7-2; cdr3_aa: ASSLSPGSNTEAF
j_call: TRBJ1-6; v_call: TRBV6-1; cdr3_aa: ASNQGWNSPLH
j_call: TRBJ2-3; v_call: TRBV2; cdr3_aa: ASSVGGLYTDTQY
j_call: TRBJ1-2; v_call: TRBV25-1; cdr3_aa: ASSVGGQGAQGYT
j_call: TRBJ2-7; v_call: TRBV5-6; cdr3_aa: ASSGTGTRSSYEQY
j_call: TRBJ2-3; v_call: TRBV19; cdr3_aa: ASSRQGLATDTQY
j_call: TRBJ2-7; v_call: TRBV2; cdr3_aa: ASSVSSYEQY
j_call: TRBJ2-1; v_call: TRBV6-1; cdr3_aa: ASSEFLAGVDEQF
j_call: TRBJ2-7; v_call: TRBV28; cdr3_aa: ASSSHRQGSYEQY
j_call: TRBJ1-6; v_call: TRBV7-8; cdr3_aa: ASSSGDQGVGYNSPLH
j_call: TRBJ2-5; v_call: TRBV19; cdr3_aa: ASSMGQGFQY
j_call: TRBJ1-1; v_call: TRBV6-1; cdr3_aa: ASSDQVIMNTEAF
j_call: TRBJ2-3; v_call: TRBV30; cdr3_aa: AWSGGTSGGRSSTDTQY